The rows below give T cell receptor beta chains drawn from one sample of a study of CD8 T cells in Susac syndrome. One entry per CDR3 protein, called by TCRdb with MiXCR from the immunoSEQ multiplex PCR reads. In the table there are 160,000 or so distinct CDR3 sequences, roughly 94% of which are singletons. The sequenced material came from CD4+ T cells from PBMCs. These receptors came from a human donor in good health. Both conserved end residues are part of each CDR3. Each record gives: clone size, J gene, D gene, V gene, CDR3 protein, CDR3 DNA. D genes are given only for firm matches. Size is omitted from some rows. Given values are once, few, many or a class for expanded clones.

clone size: .
J gene: TRBJ2-7
D gene: TRBD1
V gene: TRBV7-9
CDR3 protein: CASSYRGRGEQYF
CDR3 DNA: TGTGCCAGCAGCTACAGGGGGCGCGGCGAGCAGTACTTC

clone size: .
J gene: TRBJ1-5
D gene: .
V gene: TRBV2
CDR3 protein: CASTEGNNQPQHF
CDR3 DNA: TGTGCCAGCACCGAGGGTAACAATCAGCCCCAGCATTTT

clone size: .
J gene: TRBJ2-4
D gene: TRBD1
V gene: TRBV24-1
CDR3 protein: CATSTLTGGAKNIQYF
CDR3 DNA: TGTGCCACCAGCACCTTGACAGGGGGGGCCAAAAACATTCAGTACTTC

clone size: .
J gene: TRBJ1-1
D gene: .
V gene: TRBV7-2
CDR3 protein: CASSKRSSTEAFF
CDR3 DNA: TGTGCCAGCAGCAAACGTTCCTCCACTGAAGCTTTCTTT

clone size: .
J gene: TRBJ1-4
D gene: .
V gene: TRBV18
CDR3 protein: CASSPGPTTNEKLFF
CDR3 DNA: TGTGCCAGCTCACCGGGACCGACAACTAATGAAAAACTGTTTTTT

clone size: .
J gene: TRBJ1-1
D gene: .
V gene: TRBV10-3
CDR3 protein: CAISQRGLNTEAFF
CDR3 DNA: TGTGCCATCAGTCAACGGGGCCTAAACACTGAAGCTTTCTTT

clone size: .
J gene: TRBJ1-3
D gene: TRBD1
V gene: TRBV9
CDR3 protein: CASSSGQGGNTIYF
CDR3 DNA: TGTGCCAGCAGCTCCGGACAGGGAGGAAACACCATATATTTT

clone size: .
J gene: TRBJ1-2
D gene: .
V gene: TRBV10-3
CDR3 protein: CAITEGTGAYGYTF
CDR3 DNA: TGCGCCATCACCGAGGGGACCGGGGCCTATGGCTACACCTTC

clone size: .
J gene: TRBJ1-2
D gene: .
V gene: TRBV6-5
CDR3 protein: CASSSYRSTGYGYTF
CDR3 DNA: TGTGCCAGCAGTTCTTACCGCTCCACAGGCTATGGCTACACCTTC

clone size: .
J gene: TRBJ2-7
D gene: .
V gene: TRBV11-2
CDR3 protein: CASSLADYEQYF
CDR3 DNA: TGTGCCAGCAGCTTAGCGGATTACGAGCAGTACTTC

clone size: .
J gene: TRBJ2-7
D gene: TRBD1
V gene: TRBV28
CDR3 protein: CASSNWDSPPYEQYF
CDR3 DNA: TGTGCCAGCAGTAACTGGGACAGCCCACCCTACGAGCAGTACTTC

clone size: .
J gene: TRBJ2-7
D gene: TRBD1
V gene: TRBV4-1
CDR3 protein: CASSARDRSYEQYF
CDR3 DNA: TGCGCCAGCAGCGCGCGGGACAGGAGTTACGAGCAGTACTTC

clone size: .
J gene: TRBJ2-7
D gene: .
V gene: TRBV9
CDR3 protein: CASSGNRLRDSHEQYF
CDR3 DNA: TGTGCCAGCAGCGGAAACCGGCTACGCGACTCCCACGAGCAGTACTTC

clone size: .
J gene: TRBJ2-1
D gene: .
V gene: TRBV9
CDR3 protein: CASSPASRPEQFF
CDR3 DNA: TGTGCCAGCAGCCCTGCCAGTCGGCCTGAGCAGTTCTTC

clone size: .
J gene: TRBJ2-1
D gene: TRBD2
V gene: TRBV27
CDR3 protein: CASSPRLAEHYNEQFF
CDR3 DNA: TGTGCCAGCAGTCCACGCCTAGCGGAGCACTACAATGAGCAGTTCTTC

clone size: few
J gene: TRBJ2-3
D gene: TRBD1
V gene: TRBV20-1
CDR3 protein: CSAETGGTDTQYF
CDR3 DNA: TGCAGTGCTGAGACAGGGGGCACAGATACGCAGTATTTT

clone size: .
J gene: TRBJ1-4
D gene: TRBD1
V gene: TRBV7-2
CDR3 protein: CASSGRTGWEEKLFF
CDR3 DNA: TGTGCCAGCAGCGGGAGGACAGGGTGGGAGGAAAAACTGTTTTTT

clone size: .
J gene: TRBJ1-1
D gene: .
V gene: TRBV18
CDR3 protein: CASSPGGIGNTEAFF
CDR3 DNA: TGTGCCAGCTCACCAGGGGGTATTGGGAACACTGAAGCTTTCTTT

clone size: .
J gene: TRBJ2-3
D gene: .
V gene: TRBV2
CDR3 protein: CASTEKASTDTQYF
CDR3 DNA: TGTGCCAGCACCGAAAAAGCTAGCACAGATACGCAGTATTTT

clone size: .
J gene: TRBJ2-7
D gene: TRBD1
V gene: TRBV9
CDR3 protein: CASSPDRGFTGDYEQYF
CDR3 DNA: TGTGCCAGCAGCCCTGATAGGGGATTTACAGGGGACTACGAGCAGTACTTC

clone size: .
J gene: TRBJ1-2
D gene: .
V gene: TRBV4-3
CDR3 protein: CASSRSRLGAGYGYTF
CDR3 DNA: TGCGCCAGCAGCCGGTCGCGACTGGGCGCGGGGTATGGCTACACCTTC

clone size: once
J gene: TRBJ2-3
D gene: TRBD2
V gene: TRBV2
CDR3 protein: CASSLGLAYTDTQYF
CDR3 DNA: TGTGCCAGCAGCTTGGGACTAGCTTACACAGATACGCAGTATTTT

clone size: .
J gene: TRBJ1-5
D gene: .
V gene: TRBV6-7
CDR3 protein: CASRVTGHQPQHF
CDR3 DNA: TGTGCCAGCAGGGTAACAGGGCACCAGCCCCAGCATTTT